Sequencing of this TCR beta chain was carried out in a study of blood T cell repertoires in COVID-19 (dated by TCRdb to between 2020 and 2021). Study-level background: Samples from collaborators originated in the United States, Italy and Spain and spanned both the acute and convalescent phases of COVID-19. The prospective study material was composed of cDNA or gDNA derived from T cells, B-cell-depleted T cells, or PBMCs. Where HLA class I and class II types were available, the types were taken from metadata supplied by the sample provider, not from assay-based typing. The samples were drawn from two sources: the first 160 participants of the ongoing ImmuneRACE study, and 1,200 or so subjects contributed by 6 global collaborators. Nearly every sample came with metadata listing a de-identified subject ID, COVID-19 status, age in years and sex. The dataset comprised deeply sampled blood TCRbeta repertoires from subjects exposed to, actively infected with, or recovered from COVID-19. The repertoires were made available in a free public database intended to serve as a resource for research on the immune response to SARS-CoV-2.

Overall study results and their limits: How much clinical and demographic metadata was included differed by source and by participant, and the metadata was provided uncurated.

To note about this clone: The specificity of this receptor is unknown. No per-base quality is available; no much larger clone lies one base away.

Whole blood was collected in K2EDTA tubes by collaborating institutions according to the institutions' own protocols. Collaborator samples were shipped for TCRbeta analysis as frozen whole blood, isolated PBMCs, or DNA extracted from either sample type. TCRbeta CDR3 regions were amplified from genomic DNA using the immunoSEQ Assay, a bias-controlled multiplex PCR. The authors processed their data as follows. The number of nucleated cells in each sample was estimated by amplification of reference gene primers within the assay. To quantify the absolute abundance of each unique TCRbeta CDR3 rearrangement, sequence reads were collapsed and filtered. For each sample, productive Simpson clonality was calculated as the square root of Simpson's diversity index across productive rearrangements. The clones in this table, taken by TCRdb from immuneACCESS, are in-frame only. Not every clone is retained; where verified, under half of the shortfall comes from an unresolved V gene, and the cause of the rest is unknown. D and trimming come from the DNA, and the V and J calls and clone size come from that table. For this sample there are 96,000 or so clones; roughly 90% appear just once. The top ten hold about 3% of the sample.

The CDR3, cysteine through phenylalanine, is 14 amino acids long. Only the CDR3 portion is preserved as DNA: 42 bases, with reading frame beginning at the first base. The V end gives up 4 bases and the J end 7 bases, leaving 4 bases in the junction not matched to a gene. CDR1 and CDR2 (KGHDR, SFDVKD) derive from the germline V gene. The sequence is built from TRBV24-1 and TRBJ1-1; the junction holds 11 bases that match TRBD1. The TCR sequence derives from a woman at least 80 years old with acute or convalescent COVID-19. The source material was peripheral blood. The DNA sequence reads TGTGCCACCAGTGAACCCGGGACAGGGGGTGAAGCTTTCTTT. It specifies CATSEPGTGGEAFF.